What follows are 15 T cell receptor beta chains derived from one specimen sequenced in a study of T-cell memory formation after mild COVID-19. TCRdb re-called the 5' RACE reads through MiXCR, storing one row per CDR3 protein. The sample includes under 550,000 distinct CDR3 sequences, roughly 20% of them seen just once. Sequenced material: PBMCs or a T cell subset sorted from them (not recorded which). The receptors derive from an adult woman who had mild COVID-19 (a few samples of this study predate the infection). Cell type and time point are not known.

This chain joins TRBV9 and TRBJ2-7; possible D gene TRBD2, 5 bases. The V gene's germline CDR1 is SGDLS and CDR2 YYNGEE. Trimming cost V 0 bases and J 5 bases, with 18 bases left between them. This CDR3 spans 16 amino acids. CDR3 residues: CASSVVPAVNDNEQYF. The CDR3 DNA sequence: TGTGCCAGCAGCGTAGTCCCAGCGGTCAACGATAACGAGCAGTACTTC.

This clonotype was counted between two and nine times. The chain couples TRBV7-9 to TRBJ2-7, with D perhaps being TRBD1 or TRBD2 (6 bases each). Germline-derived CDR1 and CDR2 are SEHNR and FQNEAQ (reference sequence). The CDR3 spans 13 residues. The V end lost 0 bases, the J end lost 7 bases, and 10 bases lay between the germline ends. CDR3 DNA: TGTGCCAGCAGCTTAGCGGAAGGGGGGGAGCAGTACTTC. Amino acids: CASSLAEGGEQYF. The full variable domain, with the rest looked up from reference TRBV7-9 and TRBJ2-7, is DTGVSQNPRHKITKRGQNVTFRCDPISEHNRLYWYRQTLGQGPEFLTYFQNEAQLEKSRLLSDRFSAERPKGSFSTLEIQRTEQGDSAMYLCASSLAEGGEQYFGPGTRLTVT.

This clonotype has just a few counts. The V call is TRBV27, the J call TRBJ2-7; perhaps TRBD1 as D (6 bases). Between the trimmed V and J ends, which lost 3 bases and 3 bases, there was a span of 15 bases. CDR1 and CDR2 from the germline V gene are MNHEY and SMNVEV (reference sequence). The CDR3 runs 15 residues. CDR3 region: CASSLRGNGGYEQYF. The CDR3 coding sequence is TGTGCCAGCAGTTTGAGGGGGAATGGGGGCTACGAGCAGTACTTC.

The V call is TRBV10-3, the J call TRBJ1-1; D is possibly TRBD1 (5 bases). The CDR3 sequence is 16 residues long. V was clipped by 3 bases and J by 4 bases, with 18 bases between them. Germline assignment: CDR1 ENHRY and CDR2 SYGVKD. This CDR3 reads CAISDFGDPRGTEAFF. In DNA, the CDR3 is TGTGCCATCAGTGATTTTGGGGACCCCCGTGGCACTGAAGCTTTCTTT.

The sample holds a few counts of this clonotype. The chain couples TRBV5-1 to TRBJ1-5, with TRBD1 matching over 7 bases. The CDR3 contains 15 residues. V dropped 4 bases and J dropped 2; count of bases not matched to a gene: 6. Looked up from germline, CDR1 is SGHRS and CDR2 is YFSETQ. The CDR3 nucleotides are TGCGCCAGCAGCCAAAACGGACAGGGCAATCAGCCCCAGCATTTT. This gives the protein CASSQNGQGNQPQHF.

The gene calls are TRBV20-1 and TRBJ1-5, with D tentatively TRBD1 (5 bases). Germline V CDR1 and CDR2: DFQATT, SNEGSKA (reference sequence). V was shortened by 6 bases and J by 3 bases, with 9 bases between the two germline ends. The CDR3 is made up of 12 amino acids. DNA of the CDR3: TGCAGTGCGATGGGGGTCAATCAGCCCCAGCATTTT. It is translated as CSAMGVNQPQHF.

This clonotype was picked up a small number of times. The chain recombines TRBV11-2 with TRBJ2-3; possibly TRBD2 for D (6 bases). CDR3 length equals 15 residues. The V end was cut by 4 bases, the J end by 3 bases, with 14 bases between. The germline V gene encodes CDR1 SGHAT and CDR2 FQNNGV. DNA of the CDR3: TGTGCCAGCAGCTACCTACTAGGGAGGACAGATACGCAGTATTTT. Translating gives CASSYLLGRTDTQYF.

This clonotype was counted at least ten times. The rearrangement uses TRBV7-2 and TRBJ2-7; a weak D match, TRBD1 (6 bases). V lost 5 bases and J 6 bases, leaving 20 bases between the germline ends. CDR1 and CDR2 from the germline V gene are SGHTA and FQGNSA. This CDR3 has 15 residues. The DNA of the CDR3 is TGTGCCAGCAGCCTCCAAACAGGGTCGCCTGGCGAGCAGTACTTC. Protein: CASSLQTGSPGEQYF.

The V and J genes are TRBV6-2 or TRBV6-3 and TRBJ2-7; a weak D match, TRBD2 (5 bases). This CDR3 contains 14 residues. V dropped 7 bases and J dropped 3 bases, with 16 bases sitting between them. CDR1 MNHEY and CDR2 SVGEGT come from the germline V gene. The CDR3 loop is CASTDFRRGYEQYF. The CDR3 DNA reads TGTGCCAGCACGGACTTTCGTAGAGGCTACGAGCAGTACTTC.

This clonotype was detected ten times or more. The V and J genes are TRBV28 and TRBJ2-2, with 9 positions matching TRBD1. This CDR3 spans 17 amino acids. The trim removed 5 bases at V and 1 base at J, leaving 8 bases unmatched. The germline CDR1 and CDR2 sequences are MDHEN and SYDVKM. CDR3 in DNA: TGTGCCAGCAGTCACCGGGGGACAGGGTGGAACACCGGGGAGCTGTTTTTT. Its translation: CASSHRGTGWNTGELFF.

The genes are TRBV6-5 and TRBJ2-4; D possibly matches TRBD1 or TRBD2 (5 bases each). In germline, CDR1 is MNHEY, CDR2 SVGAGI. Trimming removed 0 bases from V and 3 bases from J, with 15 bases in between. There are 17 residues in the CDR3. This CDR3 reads CASSYSGVVFGKNIQYF. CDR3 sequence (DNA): TGTGCCAGCAGTTACTCGGGGGTCGTCTTTGGCAAAAACATTCAGTACTTC.

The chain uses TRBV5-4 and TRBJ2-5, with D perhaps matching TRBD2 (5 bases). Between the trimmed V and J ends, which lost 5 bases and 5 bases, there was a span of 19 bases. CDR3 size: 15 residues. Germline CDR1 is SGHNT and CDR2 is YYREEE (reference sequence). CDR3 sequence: CASRDLGSTKETQYF. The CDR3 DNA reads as TGTGCCAGCAGGGACCTAGGGAGCACCAAGGAGACCCAGTACTTC. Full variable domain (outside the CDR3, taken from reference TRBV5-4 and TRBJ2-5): ETGVTQSPTHLIKTRGQQVTLRCSSQSGHNTVSWYQQALGQGPQFIFQYYREEENGRGNFPPRFSGLQFPNYSSELNVNALELDDSALYLCASRDLGSTKETQYFGPGTRLLVL.

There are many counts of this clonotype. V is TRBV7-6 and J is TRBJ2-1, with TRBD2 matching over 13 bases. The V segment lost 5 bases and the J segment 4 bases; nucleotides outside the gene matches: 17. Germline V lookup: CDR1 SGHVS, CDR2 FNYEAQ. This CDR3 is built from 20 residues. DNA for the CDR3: TGTGCCAGCAGCCAGACTTGGACTAGCGGGGGAAGCCGAAATTACAATGAGCAGTTCTTC. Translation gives CASSQTWTSGGSRNYNEQFF. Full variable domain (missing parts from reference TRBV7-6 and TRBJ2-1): GAGVSQSPRYKVTKRGQDVALRCDPISGHVSLYWYRQALGQGPEFLTYFNYEAQQDKSGLPNDRFSAERPEGSISTLTIQRTEQRDSAMYRCASSQTWTSGGSRNYNEQFFGPGTRLTVL.

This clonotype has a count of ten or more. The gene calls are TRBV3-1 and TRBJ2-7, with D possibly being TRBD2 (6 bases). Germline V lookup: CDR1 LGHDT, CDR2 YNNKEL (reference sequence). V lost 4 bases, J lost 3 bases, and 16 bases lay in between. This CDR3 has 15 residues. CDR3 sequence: CASSPRLVLYYEQYF. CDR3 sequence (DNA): TGTGCCAGCAGCCCGCGACTAGTACTATACTACGAGCAGTACTTC.

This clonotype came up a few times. The CDR3: CASSQARSGTPPTNEQFF. The CDR3 region has the DNA TGCGCCAGCAGCCAAGCCCGCTCCGGGACCCCCCCGACGAATGAGCAGTTCTTC. This chain joins TRBV4-1 and TRBJ2-1; D may match TRBD1 or TRBD2 (5 bases each). Trimming cost V 1 base and J 7 bases, with 23 bases left between them. The germline V gene has CDR1 MGHRA and CDR2 YSYEKL. The CDR3 has 18 residues.